A single sample gave rise to the 17 T cell receptor beta chains below, sequenced in a study of blood T cell repertoires in COVID-19. TCRdb's copy holds only in-frame clones and misses some; the assay was immunoSEQ multiplex PCR. The sample yields 200,000 to 250,000 clones, about four fifths seen once. The sequencing sample was made of PBMCs or T cells enriched from blood (not recorded which). Source of these receptors: a woman aged 40 to 49 with acute COVID-19.

The rearrangement joins TRBV27 to TRBJ2-7; D not resolved. Trimming removed 5 bases at V and 0 bases at J, with 8 bases between. The CDR3 is 13 amino acids. Germline V gene data show CDR1 as MNHEY and CDR2 as SMNVEV (reference sequence). Here the CDR3 reads CASSPTPSYEQYF. The CDR3 coding sequence is TGTGCCAGCAGTCCCACACCCTCCTACGAGCAGTACTTC.

The gene calls are TRBV6-4 and TRBJ2-7; 7 bases match TRBD2. CDR1 and CDR2 from the germline V gene are MRHNA and SNTAGT. Trimming took 6 bases from V and 0 from J; bases not matched to a gene: 5. The CDR3 consists of 14 residues. The CDR3 protein is CASSACGSSYEQYF. The DNA of the CDR3 is TGTGCCAGCAGCGCCTGCGGGAGCTCCTACGAGCAGTACTTC.

This clone was detected many times. The chain employs TRBV10-3 and TRBJ1-2, with D perhaps matching TRBD1 (5 bases). From germline, CDR1 is ENHRY and CDR2 SYGVKD. The CDR3 length is 14 residues. Trimming removed 10 bases from V and 3 bases from J, with 18 bases in between. The CDR3 region is CATTGTPGDYGYTF. The CDR3 DNA is TGTGCCACTACCGGGACTCCGGGGGACTATGGCTACACCTTC.

This clone came up a few times. The chain is built from TRBV6-1 and TRBJ2-3; 13 bases match TRBD2. The CDR3 is 17 residues long. Germline V gene lookup returns CDR1 MNHNS and CDR2 SASEGT. V dropped 2 bases and J dropped 5; count of bases not matched to a gene: 7. CDR3 DNA sequence: TGTGCCAGCAGTGAAAAGTGGAGACTAGCGGGAGGAGATACGCAGTATTTT. Encoded protein: CASSEKWRLAGGDTQYF.

This clone was recorded only once. The chain is built from TRBV30 and TRBJ1-4; 8 bases fit TRBD1. With 0 bases clipped from V and 5 bases from J, the junction kept 8 bases outside the gene matches. The CDR3 extends over 16 amino acids. Germline V lookup: CDR1 GTSNPN, CDR2 SVGIG (reference sequence). CDR3 in amino acids: CAWSVLIGQGNEKLFF. Here the CDR3 DNA reads TGTGCCTGGAGTGTACTTATAGGACAGGGAAATGAAAAACTGTTTTTT.

V gene TRBV7-2 combines with J gene TRBJ2-1, with TRBD2 matching over 15 bases. CDR1 and CDR2 (germline): SGHTA, FQGNSA. The CDR3 runs to 16 residues. Trimming cost V 5 bases and J 5 bases; bases outside gene matches: 4. The CDR3 region is CASSEGLAGGHNEQFF. The DNA for the CDR3 is TGTGCCAGCAGCGAAGGACTAGCGGGGGGGCACAATGAGCAGTTCTTC.

The chain joins TRBV19 to TRBJ1-2, with D uncertain. In germline, CDR1 is LNHDA, CDR2 SQIVND (reference sequence). The CDR3 has 12 amino acids. V was shortened by 5 bases and J by 4 bases, with 8 bases between the two germline ends. In DNA, the CDR3 is TGTGCCAGTAGTTCGGAGGGCTATGGCTACACCTTC. Its translation is CASSSEGYGYTF.

The chain employs TRBV30 and TRBJ1-1, with D unclear. Trimming left V 5 bases short and J 1 base short, with 11 bases between. The CDR3 has 13 amino acids. The germline CDR1 and CDR2 sequences are GTSNPN and SVGIG (reference sequence). CDR3 in DNA: TGTGCCTGGGCCTCCACATGGAACACTGAAGCTTTCTTT. It yields the protein CAWASTWNTEAFF.

This chain uses TRBV7-7 with TRBJ2-1; TRBD2 matches 8 bases. The trim removed 3 bases at V and 7 bases at J, leaving 2 bases unmatched. The CDR3 totals 13 residues. Germline CDR1 reads SSHAT; CDR2 reads FNYEAQ (reference sequence). The CDR3 loop reads CASSLGLENEQFF. The DNA for the CDR3 is TGTGCCAGCAGCTTGGGACTAGAAAATGAGCAGTTCTTC.

The rearrangement joins TRBV5-1 to TRBJ1-5, with D perhaps TRBD1 (6 bases). V was pared by 4 bases and J by 4 bases, with 12 bases between. The CDR3 covers 14 residues. CDR1 and CDR2 (germline): SGHRS, YFSETQ. CDR3 sequence: CASSPGAKNQPQHF. Written as DNA, the CDR3 is TGCGCCAGCAGCCCAGGGGCCAAGAATCAGCCCCAGCATTTT.

The chain is built from TRBV16 and TRBJ1-1; 8 positions match TRBD1. Trimming removed 4 bases from V and 4 bases from J; junction bases left unmatched: 8. The CDR3 has 15 residues. Germline loops: CDR1 KGHSY, CDR2 FQNENV. The CDR3 is CASSRSTGDVTEAFF. The DNA for the CDR3 is TGTGCCAGCAGCCGCTCGACAGGGGACGTCACTGAAGCTTTCTTT.

V gene TRBV27 combines with J gene TRBJ2-1, with D possibly TRBD2 on 7 matching bases. There are 16 residues in the CDR3. The V gene's germline CDR1 is MNHEY and CDR2 SMNVEV (reference sequence). Trimming pared 5 bases from V and 3 bases from J, leaving 17 bases between. The CDR3 is CASSPLGGALYNEQFF. The CDR3 DNA reads TGTGCCAGCAGTCCCTTGGGGGGGGCCCTCTACAATGAGCAGTTCTTC.

This chain connects TRBV10-1 to TRBJ2-7; no reliable D call. V lost 4 bases and J lost 3, with 10 bases in between. The CDR3 runs 13 residues. Germline V CDR1 and CDR2: WNHNN, SYGVQD (reference sequence). The CDR3 DNA reads as TGCGCCAGCAGTGCCAGGTTGGACTACGAGCAGTACTTC. Protein sequence: CASSARLDYEQYF.

In its sample, this clone was seen once. This chain connects TRBV10-3 to TRBJ2-1, with 10 bases lining up with TRBD2. V dropped 3 bases and J dropped 6; count of bases not matched to a gene: 8. Germline-derived CDR1 and CDR2 are ENHRY and SYGVKD. CDR3 length: 16 residues. CDR3 nucleotide sequence: TGTGCCATCAGTGAATGGACTAGCGGCCCACCCAATGAGCAGTTCTTC. Its translation is CAISEWTSGPPNEQFF.

This chain connects TRBV7-3 to TRBJ1-1, with unresolved D. Trimming pared 2 bases from V and 1 base from J, leaving 5 bases between. The CDR3 contains 13 residues. In germline, CDR1 is SGHTA, CDR2 FQGTGA. The CDR3 DNA follows: TGTGCCAGCAGCTTAGTTAAGAACACTGAAGCTTTCTTT. Translation: CASSLVKNTEAFF.

The rearrangement joins TRBV19 to TRBJ1-1; unclear D gene. CDR1 and CDR2 from the germline V gene are LNHDA and SQIVND (reference sequence). This CDR3 has 14 residues. The V gene lost 2 bases and the J gene lost 6 bases, with 13 bases spanning the gap. The DNA for the CDR3 is TGTGCCAGTAGTATATATGAGGGTCCATCTGAAGCTTTCTTT. Translation gives CASSIYEGPSEAFF.

The rearrangement uses TRBV6-5 and TRBJ2-7, with D perhaps matching TRBD1 (7 bases). V was trimmed by 8 bases and J by 2 bases, leaving 16 bases between them. Germline V CDR1 and CDR2: MNHEY, SVGAGI. The CDR3 runs 14 residues. The chain's CDR3 is CASLRQGGTYEQYF. The CDR3 region has the DNA TGTGCCAGCCTTCGTCAGGGGGGCACCTACGAGCAGTACTTC.